Following are 24 T cell receptor beta chains from one sample sequenced in a study of blood T cell repertoires in COVID-19. Some clones are missing from TCRdb's copy, which holds only in-frame ones; the method was immunoSEQ multiplex PCR. The sample lists about 240,000 clones, over 65% seen once, with over 3% in the top ten. The sequencing sample was made of peripheral blood. The receptors were gathered from an elderly woman with acute or convalescent COVID-19.

This clone was detected only a few times. The genes are TRBV11-3 and TRBJ2-3, with D possibly being TRBD2 (5 bases). Trimming took off 5 bases at V and 1 base at J, with 10 bases between the two ends. The CDR3 is 14 amino acids. Germline CDR1 SGHNT, CDR2 YENEEA. In nucleotides, the CDR3 is TGTGCCAGCAGCCCCTACGGGGGCACAGATACGCAGTATTTT. This gives the protein CASSPYGGTDTQYF.

This clone appeared once. The CDR3 nucleotides read TGTGCCAGCTCATCGTTAGCGGGAGCGTTTGCAGATACGCAGTATTTT. Amino acids: CASSSLAGAFADTQYF. The chain uses TRBV18 and TRBJ2-3; 9 nucleotides align to TRBD2. This CDR3 has 16 residues. Unmatched junction bases numbered 10, after V lost 5 bases and J lost 4 bases. Germline V gives CDR1 KGHSH, CDR2 LQKENI.

The chain joins TRBV9 to TRBJ2-7, with D perhaps matching TRBD2 (6 bases). The CDR3 covers 14 residues. Per the germline V gene, CDR1 is SGDLS and CDR2 is YYNGEE. Trimming took off 4 bases at V and 3 bases at J, with 14 bases between the two ends. The CDR3 reads CASSTLPGGYEQYF. The CDR3 nucleotides are TGTGCCAGCAGCACCCTCCCCGGGGGCTACGAGCAGTACTTC. Using reference TRBV9 and TRBJ2-7 for the parts outside the CDR3, the full variable domain is DSGVTQTPKHLITATGQRVTLRCSPRSGDLSVYWYQQSLDQGLQFLIQYYNGEERAKGNILERFSAQQFPDLHSELNLSSLELGDSALYFCASSTLPGGYEQYFGPGTRLTVT.

This chain connects TRBV5-1 to TRBJ2-1; TRBD2 might be the D (7 bases). Per the germline V gene, CDR1 is SGHRS and CDR2 is YFSETQ. This CDR3 has 15 residues. V was shortened by 5 bases and J by 0 bases, with 12 bases between the two germline ends. CDR3 in amino acids: CASSRGGGSYNEQFF. The DNA of the CDR3 is TGCGCCAGCAGTCGGGGAGGGGGCTCCTACAATGAGCAGTTCTTC.

J is TRBJ1-5 and V is TRBV19, with D possibly being TRBD1 (5 bases). Germline CDR1 is LNHDA and CDR2 is SQIVND (reference sequence). The CDR3 length is 13 residues. Trimming took off 9 bases at V and 3 bases at J, with 12 bases between the two ends. The CDR3 spells CASWGGDNQPQHF. The CDR3 DNA sequence: TGTGCCAGCTGGGGGGGAGACAATCAGCCCCAGCATTTT.

This clone was recorded once. The chain has TRBV3-1 (or the pseudogene TRBV3-2) and TRBJ2-5; 13 bases match TRBD2. J lost 1 base, V lost 8 bases, and 4 bases had no gene match. This CDR3 region has 15 residues. The V gene's germline CDR1 is LGHDT and CDR2 YNNKEL (reference sequence). CDR3 loop: CASGTSGELQETQYF. CDR3 DNA sequence: TGTGCCAGCGGGACTAGCGGGGAGCTCCAAGAGACCCAGTACTTC.

This chain links TRBV4-3 with TRBJ1-4; 7 bases line up with TRBD1. Trimming removed 3 bases from V and 7 bases from J; junction bases left unmatched: 14. The CDR3 sequence is 17 residues long. Germline assignment: CDR1 LGHNA and CDR2 YSLEER. CDR3 coding DNA: TGCGCCAGCAGCCAGAGACATCCCAGGGGGGTGGGTGAAAAACTGTTTTTT. Residues: CASSQRHPRGVGEKLFF.

This clone has only a few counts. The chain links TRBV2 to TRBJ2-5; TRBD2 is a possible D gene (5 bases). Looked up from germline, CDR1 is SNHLY and CDR2 is FYNNEI. The V end was cut by 9 bases, the J end by 4 bases, with 12 bases between. The length of the CDR3 is 12 residues. The CDR3 region has the DNA TGTGCCAGTTCCGGGGTGAGAGAGACCCAGTACTTC. Translated: CASSGVRETQYF.

A note on this clone: The identical CDR3 is also encoded by other nucleotide sequences in the sample. The V call is TRBV10-3, the J call TRBJ2-2; D may be TRBD1 (6 bases). The V end lost 6 bases, the J end lost 4 bases, and 12 bases lay between the germline ends. The CDR3 has 14 amino acids. Germline V CDR1 and CDR2: ENHRY, SYGVKD. The CDR3 DNA follows: TGTGCCATCAGGGGAACAGGGACCACCGGGGAGCTGTTTTTT. Amino acid sequence: CAIRGTGTTGELFF.

This clone was observed a single time. J is TRBJ2-3 and V is TRBV5-1; TRBD2 might be the D (5 bases). Germline loops: CDR1 SGHRS, CDR2 YFSETQ. This CDR3 is 15 amino acids long. The germline V and J ends were trimmed by 4 bases and 5 bases, with 17 bases remaining between them. The chain's CDR3 is CASSPDSPYVDTQYF. The CDR3, as DNA: TGCGCCAGCAGCCCGGACTCTCCATATGTAGATACGCAGTATTTT.

V and J are TRBV18 and TRBJ1-4, with TRBD1 as a possible D gene (6 bases). V was shortened by 1 base and J by 8 bases, with 14 bases between the two germline ends. CDR3 length: 15 amino acids. CDR1 is KGHSH and CDR2 is LQKENI in the germline V gene. The CDR3 bases are TGTGCCAGCTCACCACAATCCAGGGGCGGGGAAAAACTGTTTTTT. Translating it yields CASSPQSRGGEKLFF.

The rearrangement joins TRBV7-2 to TRBJ1-1; D remains unclear. V lost 3 bases and J 7 bases, leaving 9 bases between the germline ends. CDR1 and CDR2 from the germline V gene are SGHTA and FQGNSA. CDR3 length: 12 amino acids. The DNA of the CDR3 is TGTGCCAGCAGCTTTGCAGAAAATGAAGCTTTCTTT. It translates to CASSFAENEAFF. Variable domain in full (rest from reference TRBV7-2 and TRBJ1-1): GAGVSQSPSNKVTEKGKDVELRCDPISGHTALYWYRQSLGQGLEFLIYFQGNSAPDKSGLPSDRFSAERTGGSVSTLTIQRTQQEDSAVYLCASSFAENEAFFGQGTRLTVV.

The CDR3 DNA reads TGTGCCAGCAGCCTCCAGGACAGGGCTGGAAACACCATATATTTT. Translation gives CASSLQDRAGNTIYF. The chain recombines TRBV6-5 with TRBJ1-3; 8 bases map to TRBD1. The germline gives CDR1 MNHEY, CDR2 SVGAGI. Trimming removed 6 bases from V and 2 bases from J; junction bases left unmatched: 6. This CDR3 is built from 15 residues.

This clone has just a few counts. This chain joins TRBV6-1 and TRBJ2-7; tentatively, D is TRBD2 (5 bases). Trimming stripped 3 bases from V and 3 bases from J, with 21 bases between. The CDR3 covers 17 residues. The germline V gene has CDR1 MNHNS and CDR2 SASEGT. The CDR3 coding sequence is TGTGCCAGCAGTGATATAGTGGGAGCAGTCAGGAACTACGAGCAGTACTTC. Translation gives CASSDIVGAVRNYEQYF.

This clone has just a few counts. The chain's CDR3 is CASSRRVGETQYF. The CDR3 nucleotides read TGTGCCAGCTCCCGCAGGGTTGGGGAGACCCAGTACTTC. The rearrangement joins TRBV18 to TRBJ2-5; D is possibly TRBD1 (5 bases). The V end was cut by 6 bases, the J end by 5 bases, with 13 bases between. From germline, CDR1 is KGHSH and CDR2 LQKENI. This CDR3 has 13 amino acids.

The chain joins TRBV21-1 to TRBJ2-7; whether TRBD2, the table's D call, matches the DNA was not checked. TRBV21-1 is described as a pseudogene. The CDR3 has 14 amino acids. Here the CDR3 reads CASSKGGQNYEQYF. CDR3 nucleotide sequence: TGTGCCAGCAGCAAAGGAGGGCAGAACTACGAGCAGTACTTC.

The chain combines TRBV9 with TRBJ1-2, with a possible D match to TRBD1 (5 bases). This CDR3 region has 12 residues. V was trimmed by 4 bases and J by 6 bases, leaving 10 bases between them. Germline CDR1 reads SGDLS; CDR2 reads YYNGEE. The CDR3 is CASSLGGNGYTF. The CDR3 nucleotides read TGTGCCAGCAGCTTGGGGGGGAATGGCTACACCTTC.

This rearrangement joins TRBV6-6 to TRBJ1-4; D gene ambiguous. Germline values: CDR1 MNHNY, CDR2 SVGAGI (reference sequence). Trimming took 6 bases from V and 5 from J, leaving 16 bases between them. The CDR3 totals 15 residues. The DNA of the CDR3 is TGTGCCAGCAGCCCGAGGAGAATCGGGAATGAAAAACTGTTTTTT. Amino acids: CASSPRRIGNEKLFF.

The chain uses TRBV7-3 and TRBJ2-3, with D hard to call. Germline CDR1 is SGHTA and CDR2 is FQGTGA. CDR3 length: 15 amino acids. V dropped 2 bases and J dropped 0 bases, with 9 bases sitting between them. This CDR3 is CASSLDGASTDTQYF. The CDR3 nucleotides read TGTGCCAGCAGCTTAGACGGAGCCAGCACAGATACGCAGTATTTT.

This chain joins TRBV3-1 (or the pseudogene TRBV3-2) and TRBJ1-3; a possible D gene is TRBD1 (6 bases). This CDR3 spans 15 amino acids. Germline loops: CDR1 LGHDT, CDR2 YNNKEL (reference sequence). Trimming left V 2 bases short and J 2 bases short, with 10 bases between. The CDR3 region has the DNA TGTGCCAGCAGCCAAAGGGGGGGGCCTGGAAACACCATATATTTT. This translates into CASSQRGGPGNTIYF.

This clone showed up just once. V is TRBV13 and J is TRBJ2-7, with 8 positions matching TRBD2. The V segment lost 5 bases and the J segment 0 bases; nucleotides outside the gene matches: 6. The germline V gene has CDR1 PRHDT and CDR2 FYEKMQ (reference sequence). The CDR3 loop spans 15 amino acids. The DNA for the CDR3 is TGTGCCAGCAGCGCAGGACTAGCTGCCTCCTACGAGCAGTACTTC. This encodes CASSAGLAASYEQYF.

J is TRBJ2-7 and V is TRBV3-1 (or the pseudogene TRBV3-2), with a weak D call TRBD2 (5 bases). The germline gives CDR1 LGHDT, CDR2 YNNKEL (reference sequence). There are 15 residues in the CDR3. Trimming removed 1 base at V and 3 bases at J, with 13 bases between. CDR3 in amino acids: CASSQGSSTSYEQYF. The CDR3 region has the DNA TGTGCCAGCAGCCAAGGGAGCTCCACTAGCTACGAGCAGTACTTC.

The rearrangement uses TRBV5-1 and TRBJ1-3; D is perhaps TRBD1 (5 bases). V lost 4 bases and J 0 bases, leaving 11 bases between the germline ends. The V gene's germline CDR1 is SGHRS and CDR2 YFSETQ. This CDR3 is 15 amino acids long. Written as DNA, the CDR3 is TGCGCCAGCAGCCCTCAGGGCTACTCTGGAAACACCATATATTTT. Translating it yields CASSPQGYSGNTIYF.

This clone was picked up a small number of times. V gene TRBV19 combines with J gene TRBJ2-2; the match to TRBD1 covers 9 bases. Losses at the gene ends were 7 bases for V and 5 bases for J; bases not matched to a gene: 14. CDR1 is LNHDA, CDR2 SQIVND, per germline (reference sequence). CDR3 length equals 17 residues. Written as DNA, the CDR3 is TGTGCCAGTACCGTGGGGGGACAGGGTAGACGGACCGGGGAGCTGTTTTTT. It encodes CASTVGGQGRRTGELFF.